One sample yielded the 8 T cell receptor beta chains listed below, sequenced in a study of shared clonotypes between healthy human individuals. It was CD45RO-negative cells, positively selected for CCR7, that made up naive CD8 cells, with terminally differentiated effector memory CD45RA+ cells excluded. Method: immunoSEQ multiplex PCR; TCRdb's copy keeps in-frame clones and lacks some. The data hold approximately 2,200,000 clones, with under 95% observed a single time. Input material: naive CD8+ T cells from PBMCs. These receptors were obtained from a young man in good health. Some clones in this sample may be carry-over from other donors' samples.

About this clone: The junction and the germline gene differ at one end; a read error may be behind it. This sequence joins TRBV6-1 and TRBJ1-3, with TRBD1 matching 8 bases. CDR1 and CDR2 (germline): MNHNS, SASEGT. The CDR3 is made up of 14 amino acids. CDR3 sequence (DNA): TGTGCCAGCAGTGAATCGAGAATCGGCCGACAGGGGATGTTT. Residues: CASSESRIGRQGMF.

This CDR3 is CASSMGQGFHEQYF. The DNA for the CDR3 is TGTGCCAGCAGTATGGGACAGGGTTTCCACGAGCAGTACTTC. The rearrangement joins TRBV27 to TRBJ2-7, with 9 bases lining up with TRBD1. The CDR3 runs 14 residues. Trimming cost V 5 bases and J 5 bases; bases outside gene matches: 7. Germline loops: CDR1 MNHEY, CDR2 SMNVEV (reference sequence).

This clone occurred once. V is TRBV5-1 and J is TRBJ2-7; TRBD1 or TRBD2 may be the D gene (5 bases each). CDR1 SGHRS and CDR2 YFSETQ come from the germline V gene. The CDR3 loop spans 14 amino acids. The V gene lost 4 bases and the J gene lost 1 base, with 12 bases spanning the gap. The CDR3 sequence: CASSTSGASYEQYF. In nucleotides, the CDR3 is TGCGCCAGCAGCACCTCCGGGGCTTCCTACGAGCAGTACTTC.

The chain carries TRBV19 and TRBJ2-5; D is perhaps TRBD1 or TRBD2 (5 bases each). CDR1 is LNHDA and CDR2 is SQIVND in the germline V gene (reference sequence). This CDR3 spans 15 amino acids. The V gene lost 3 bases and the J gene lost 4 bases, with 15 bases spanning the gap. The CDR3 bases are TGTGCCAGTAGTATTGTCCGAAAGAGGGGAGAGACCCAGTACTTC. Its protein product is CASSIVRKRGETQYF.

The chain uses TRBV13 and TRBJ2-1; D is unresolved. Deletions cut 3 bases from V and 5 bases from J, with 11 bases between. Germline assignment: CDR1 PRHDT and CDR2 FYEKMQ (reference sequence). The CDR3 runs 14 residues. The CDR3 region is CASSFTNLHNEQFF. CDR3 coding DNA: TGTGCCAGCAGCTTCACTAATCTCCACAATGAGCAGTTCTTC.

The V gene is TRBV6-5, the J gene TRBJ2-4; D unresolved. The ends were cut back, 4 bases at V and 2 bases at J, with 15 bases in the middle. The CDR3 loop spans 16 amino acids. Germline CDR1 and CDR2: MNHEY and SVGAGI. The CDR3 DNA sequence: TGTGCCAGCAGTTTTGCAGTCTTGATGACCAAAAACATTCAGTACTTC. Amino acid sequence: CASSFAVLMTKNIQYF.

This clone was detected once. This chain joins TRBV29-1 and TRBJ1-1; tentative D call: TRBD1 (5 bases). Deletions cut 4 bases from V and 4 bases from J, with 16 bases between. Germline V gene lookup returns CDR1 SQVTM and CDR2 ANQGSEA. The CDR3 runs to 14 residues. CDR3: CSVVGGGLATEAFF. The CDR3 DNA reads TGCAGCGTTGTCGGGGGGGGATTGGCCACTGAAGCTTTCTTT.

The rearrangement joins TRBV6-5 to TRBJ1-1, with unresolved D. V gave up 4 bases and J gave up 1 base, with 7 bases separating them. CDR1 is MNHEY, CDR2 SVGAGI, per germline. The CDR3 sequence is 13 residues long. CDR3 protein: CASSFNWNTEAFF. The CDR3 DNA reads TGTGCCAGCAGTTTTAACTGGAACACTGAAGCTTTCTTT.